The 20 T cell receptor beta chains below come from one sample, sequenced in a study of STAT5B mutations in CD4+ large granular lymphocyte leukemia. The repertoire was sequenced with immunoSEQ multiplex PCR; TCRdb's copy has only in-frame clones and lacks some. The profile shows under 35,000 clones, 65% to 70% of them singletons. The material sequenced was CD4+ T cells from blood buffy coats. These receptors were taken from a human donor in good health.

The chain couples TRBV10-1 to TRBJ2-3; D tentatively reads TRBD1 or TRBD2 (5 bases each). This CDR3 is 16 amino acids long. Germline loops: CDR1 WNHNN, CDR2 SYGVQD (reference sequence). The V and J ends lost 4 bases and 4 bases respectively, with 18 bases between them. The CDR3 DNA sequence: TGCGCCAGCAGTGGGGGCCTAGCAGTTTCAGCAGATACGCAGTATTTT. Protein product: CASSGGLAVSADTQYF.

This clone was detected once. The V and J genes are TRBV14 and TRBJ2-7, with 7 bases matching TRBD2. CDR3 length equals 14 residues. CDR1 and CDR2 from the germline V gene are SGHDN and FVKESK. V lost 1 base to trimming and J lost 3 bases; unmatched junction nucleotides: 3. CDR3 in amino acids: CASSQGGGSYEQYF. The DNA of the CDR3 is TGTGCCAGCAGCCAAGGGGGGGGGAGCTACGAGCAGTACTTC. Variable domain in full (rest from reference TRBV14 and TRBJ2-7): EAGVTQFPSHSVIEKGQTVTLRCDPISGHDNLYWYRRVMGKEIKFLLHFVKESKQDESGMPNNRFLAERTGGTYSTLKVQPAELEDSGVYFCASSQGGGSYEQYFGPGTRLTVT.

This clone was picked up one time. The CDR3 is CASSLRSRQPLGEAFF. In DNA, the CDR3 is TGTGCCAGTAGTCTCCGGTCCAGACAGCCCCTGGGTGAAGCTTTCTTT. The chain carries TRBV19 and TRBJ1-1, with D possibly TRBD1 on 5 matching bases. Per germline, CDR1 LNHDA and CDR2 SQIVND (reference sequence). The CDR3 has 16 residues. Trimming took 5 bases from V and 7 from J, leaving 23 bases between them. Supplemented by reference TRBV19 and TRBJ1-1, the full variable domain reads DGGITQSPKYLFRKEGQNVTLSCEQNLNHDAMYWYRQDPGQGLRLIYYSQIVNDFQKGDIAEGYSVSREKKESFPLTVTSAQKNPTAFYLCASSLRSRQPLGEAFFGQGTRLTVV.

V is TRBV28 and J is TRBJ2-3, with TRBD2 identical over 14 bases. The junction had 11 bases not matched to a gene; V was cut back by 8 bases and J by 4 bases. CDR1 is MDHEN, CDR2 SYDVKM, per germline. The CDR3 has 17 residues. The CDR3 DNA is TGTGCCAGCGGGGGAGGACTAGCGGGGGGCGGCGCAGATACGCAGTATTTT. This encodes CASGGGLAGGGADTQYF.

The V and J genes are TRBV10-3 and TRBJ1-4; no reliable D call. This CDR3 contains 12 residues. Germline V gene sequence: CDR1 ENHRY, CDR2 SYGVKD. V was cut by 11 bases and J by 8 bases, with 15 bases left in between. In nucleotides, the CDR3 is TGTGCCTCCCGGGAGGGCGGGGAAAAACTGTTTTTT. Amino acids: CASREGGEKLFF.

The rearrangement links TRBV7-9 to TRBJ2-1, with D possibly being TRBD1 (6 bases). CDR1 and CDR2 (germline): SEHNR, FQNEAQ (reference sequence). This CDR3 spans 14 amino acids. V was shortened by 1 base and J by 10 bases, with 14 bases between the two germline ends. For the CDR3, the DNA is TGTGCCAGCAGCTTAGTACAGGGCCCCAAGGAGCAGTTCTTC. Its translation: CASSLVQGPKEQFF.

The chain combines TRBV18 with TRBJ2-7, with D hard to call. Germline V gene lookup returns CDR1 KGHSH and CDR2 LQKENI. The CDR3 spans 13 residues. Trimming removed 3 bases at V and 7 bases at J, with 13 bases between. The chain's CDR3 is CASSPPALTEQYF. The CDR3 nucleotides are TGTGCCAGCTCACCCCCAGCCTTGACTGAGCAGTACTTC.

In DNA, the CDR3 is TGCGCCAGCTCCCCGGGAGACAGCCTCTACGAGCAGTACTTC. Its protein is CASSPGDSLYEQYF. The genes are TRBV5-1 and TRBJ2-7; D might be TRBD2 (6 bases). V gave up 7 bases and J gave up 3 bases, with 17 bases separating them. The germline V gene encodes CDR1 SGHRS and CDR2 YFSETQ. This CDR3 has 14 residues.

This chain uses TRBV15 with TRBJ2-7; 7 positions match TRBD1. With V trimmed by 5 bases and J by 4 bases, 14 bases remained unmatched. This CDR3 is 16 amino acids long. Germline CDR1 is LNHNV and CDR2 is YYDKDF (reference sequence). The CDR3 DNA reads as TGTGCCACCAGCGGAAGGTTAGACAGGGTAGGATACGAGCAGTACTTC. It encodes CATSGRLDRVGYEQYF.

This chain uses TRBV4-2 with TRBJ2-7; TRBD1 matches at 8 bases. The CDR3 length is 15 residues. CDR1 is LGHNA and CDR2 is YNFKEQ in the germline V gene. V dropped 4 bases and J dropped 3; count of bases not matched to a gene: 8. Written as DNA, the CDR3 is TGTGCCAGCAGCCCGACCGGACAGGGTGGCTACGAGCAGTACTTC. It codes for CASSPTGQGGYEQYF.

V gene TRBV5-1 combines with J gene TRBJ2-5, with TRBD2 identical over 13 bases. J gave up 2 bases and V 2 bases, and 12 bases lay outside the gene matches. CDR3 length: 19 amino acids. Germline V gene lookup returns CDR1 SGHRS and CDR2 YFSETQ. This chain's CDR3 is CASSLSTSGGPRAQETQYF. For the CDR3, the DNA is TGCGCCAGCAGCTTATCGACTAGCGGGGGGCCTAGGGCACAAGAGACCCAGTACTTC.

The chain joins TRBV15 to TRBJ1-2, with a tentative D call TRBD1 (6 bases). With 2 bases removed from V and 8 bases from J, the gap between germline ends came to 15 bases. The CDR3 is made up of 14 amino acids. Looked up from germline, CDR1 is LNHNV and CDR2 is YYDKDF (reference sequence). The DNA for the CDR3 is TGTGCCACCAGCAGAAATGGACAGACGGTGGGCTACACCTTC. Translating it yields CATSRNGQTVGYTF.

The chain employs TRBV10-3 and TRBJ2-7; D is ambiguous. The CDR3 is 14 amino acids. Trimming pared 2 bases from V and 6 bases from J, leaving 14 bases between. Germline CDR1 and CDR2: ENHRY and SYGVKD. This CDR3 is CAISEPTERSEQYF. The CDR3, as DNA: TGTGCCATCAGTGAGCCTACCGAACGGTCCGAGCAGTACTTC.

The DNA for the CDR3 is TGTGCCAGCAGTTTATCAGGGGCCAATCAGCCCCAGCATTTT. Its translation: CASSLSGANQPQHF. The chain recombines TRBV27 with TRBJ1-5; weak D call: TRBD1 (5 bases). Germline values: CDR1 MNHEY, CDR2 SMNVEV (reference sequence). The V gene lost 0 bases and the J gene lost 3 bases, with 6 bases spanning the gap. The CDR3 is 14 amino acids.

V and J are TRBV27 and TRBJ2-7, with D maybe TRBD1 (5 bases). V was shortened by 3 bases and J by 1 base, with 10 bases between the two germline ends. Germline V lookup: CDR1 MNHEY, CDR2 SMNVEV (reference sequence). This CDR3 has 14 residues. CDR3 coding DNA: TGTGCCAGCAGTTTGGTTCAGGGTTCCTACGAGCAGTACTTC. Its protein is CASSLVQGSYEQYF.

The gene calls are TRBV6-1 and TRBJ2-7; 7 nucleotides match TRBD2. The V and J ends lost 10 bases and 5 bases, in that order; junction bases with no gene match: 14. The germline gives CDR1 MNHNS, CDR2 SASEGT. This CDR3 spans 14 amino acids. This CDR3 reads CAINRDYEGHEQYF. CDR3 in DNA: TGTGCCATCAACCGGGACTATGAAGGGCACGAGCAGTACTTC.

V gene TRBV7-2 combines with J gene TRBJ2-1, with D possibly matching TRBD2 (5 bases). V gave up 5 bases and J gave up 9 bases, with 17 bases separating them. Germline CDR1 is SGHTA and CDR2 is FQGNSA. The CDR3 has 14 amino acids. In DNA form, the CDR3 reads TGTGCCAGCAGCCCCCACAGTGGAGGCGGTGAGCAGTTCTTC. Translating it yields CASSPHSGGGEQFF.

This chain joins TRBV9 and TRBJ1-2, with TRBD1 matching 12 bases. This CDR3 contains 15 residues. CDR1 and CDR2 (germline): SGDLS, YYNGEE. The trim removed 2 bases at V and 3 bases at J, leaving 2 bases unmatched. In DNA form, the CDR3 reads TGTGCCAGCAGCGTGGGGACAGGGGGCTACTATGGCTACACCTTC. Protein: CASSVGTGGYYGYTF.

V gene TRBV5-6 combines with J gene TRBJ1-2, with D possibly TRBD1 on 5 matching bases. The CDR3 loop spans 15 amino acids. V was trimmed by 1 base and J by 8 bases, leaving 18 bases between them. CDR1 and CDR2 (germline): SGHDT, YYEEEE. In DNA form, the CDR3 reads TGTGCCAGCAGCTTGATCGGAGGGGAAGGGAAAGGCTACACCTTC. Protein sequence: CASSLIGGEGKGYTF.

CDR3 DNA sequence: TGTGCCAGTACCCCAGGCGGGGGGCGGGCTGAAGCTTTCTTT. Translating it yields CASTPGGGRAEAFF. The rearrangement uses TRBV19 and TRBJ1-1, with D possibly TRBD1 on 6 matching bases. The V end was cut by 7 bases, the J end by 6 bases, with 18 bases between. The CDR3 has 14 amino acids. Looked up from germline, CDR1 is LNHDA and CDR2 is SQIVND (reference sequence).